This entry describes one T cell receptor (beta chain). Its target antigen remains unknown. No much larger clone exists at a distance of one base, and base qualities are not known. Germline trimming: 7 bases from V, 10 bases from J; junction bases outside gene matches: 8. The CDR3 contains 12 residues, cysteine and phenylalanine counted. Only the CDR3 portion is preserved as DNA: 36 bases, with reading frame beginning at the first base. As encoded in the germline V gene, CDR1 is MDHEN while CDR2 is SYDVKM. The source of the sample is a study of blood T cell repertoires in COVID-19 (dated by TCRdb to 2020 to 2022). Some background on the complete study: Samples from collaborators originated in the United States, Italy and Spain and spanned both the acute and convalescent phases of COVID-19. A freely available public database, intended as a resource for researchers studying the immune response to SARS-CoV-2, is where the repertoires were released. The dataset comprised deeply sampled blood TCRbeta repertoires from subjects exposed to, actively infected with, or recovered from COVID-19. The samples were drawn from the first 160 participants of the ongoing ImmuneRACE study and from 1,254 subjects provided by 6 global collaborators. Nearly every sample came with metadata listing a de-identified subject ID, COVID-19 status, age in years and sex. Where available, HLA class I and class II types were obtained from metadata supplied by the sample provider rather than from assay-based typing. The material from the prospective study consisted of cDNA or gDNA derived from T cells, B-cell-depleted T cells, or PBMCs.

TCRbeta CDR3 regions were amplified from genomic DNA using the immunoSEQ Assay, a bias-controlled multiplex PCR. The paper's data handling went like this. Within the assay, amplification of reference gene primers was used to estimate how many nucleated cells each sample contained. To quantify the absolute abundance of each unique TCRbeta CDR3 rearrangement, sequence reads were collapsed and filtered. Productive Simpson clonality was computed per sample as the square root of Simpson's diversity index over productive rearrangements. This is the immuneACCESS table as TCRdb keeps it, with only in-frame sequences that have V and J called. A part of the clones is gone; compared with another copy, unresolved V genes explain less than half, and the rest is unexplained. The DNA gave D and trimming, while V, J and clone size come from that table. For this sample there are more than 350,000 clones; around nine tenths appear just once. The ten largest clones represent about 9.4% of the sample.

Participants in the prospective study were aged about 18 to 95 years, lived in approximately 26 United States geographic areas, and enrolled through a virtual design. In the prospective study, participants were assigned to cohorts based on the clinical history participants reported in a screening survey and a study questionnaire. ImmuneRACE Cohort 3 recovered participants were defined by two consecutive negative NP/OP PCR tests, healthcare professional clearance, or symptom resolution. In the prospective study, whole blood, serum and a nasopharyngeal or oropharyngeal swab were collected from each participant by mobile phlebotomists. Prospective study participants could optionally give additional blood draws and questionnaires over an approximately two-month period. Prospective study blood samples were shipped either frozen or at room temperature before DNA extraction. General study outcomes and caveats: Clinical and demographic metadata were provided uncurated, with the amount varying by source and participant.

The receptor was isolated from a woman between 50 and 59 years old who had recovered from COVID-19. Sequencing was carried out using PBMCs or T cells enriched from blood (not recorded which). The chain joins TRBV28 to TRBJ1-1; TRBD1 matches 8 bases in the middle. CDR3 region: CASTLQGGRAFF. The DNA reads TGTGCCAGCACCTTACAGGGGGGAAGAGCTTTCTTT.